This TCR beta chain was identified during a study of T-cell memory formation after mild COVID-19. Turning to the study itself: TCR clusters showed largely donor specificity.

Study observations and caveats: CD4+ contracting clones lay mainly in CM and EM, CD8+ ones in EMRA. Second-wave clones peaking on day 37 lacked confirmed SARS-CoV-2 specificity.

As for this clonotype: What it binds is unknown.

CDR3 length equals 16 residues. CDR1 is PRHDT, CDR2 FYEKMQ, per germline (reference sequence). Trimming removed 5 bases from V and 11 bases from J, with 24 bases in between. TCRdb re-analysed the 5' RACE reads in MiXCR, keeping a single row per CDR3 protein. The data contain fewer than 350,000 distinct CDR3 sequences, around a sixth of them singletons. The V and J genes are TRBV13 and TRBJ1-4, with TRBD1 as a possible D gene (5 bases). This receptor was identified in a man in his late teens or twenties who had mild COVID-19 (a few samples of this study predate the infection). Cell type and time point are not known. Sequencing was carried out using PBMCs or a T cell subset sorted from them (not recorded which). CDR3 in DNA: TGTGCCAGCAGCGTCGAGGGGAGTGGTTGGCACGCCAAACTGTTTTTT. It encodes CASSVEGSGWHAKLFF. The full variable domain, rest sourced from reference TRBV13 and TRBJ1-4, is AAGVIQSPRHLIKEKRETATLKCYPIPRHDTVYWYQQGPGQDPQFLISFYEKMQSDKGSIPDRFSAQQFSDYHSELNMSSLELGDSALYFCASSVEGSGWHAKLFFGSGTQLSVL.